The 19 T cell receptor beta chains below were found in one sample sequenced in a study of preoperative IRX-2 immunotherapy in early breast cancer. Sequenced by immunoSEQ multiplex PCR; TCRdb stores in-frame clones only, minus some. In the table there are approximately 100,000 clones, 86% of which are singletons. Treatment denoted: preoperative locoregional IRX-2 cytokine immunotherapy. Sequencing used tumor tissue, obtained after IRX-2 immunotherapy. These receptor sequences come from a human donor with breast cancer.

The CDR3 nucleotides read TGCGCCAGCAGCCAAGTCGGGGGAGCCTATGGCTACACCTTC. It translates to CASSQVGGAYGYTF. This chain connects TRBV4-1 to TRBJ1-2; D is perhaps TRBD1 (5 bases). V was clipped by 1 base and J by 4 bases, with 10 bases between them. The germline V gene encodes CDR1 MGHRA and CDR2 YSYEKL. The CDR3 extends over 14 amino acids.

The chain couples TRBV28 to TRBJ2-7, with D possibly being TRBD1 (5 bases). V was pared by 2 bases and J by 4 bases, with 9 bases between. This CDR3 has 13 amino acids. Looked up from germline, CDR1 is MDHEN and CDR2 is SYDVKM. CDR3 sequence: CASSLKTDYEQYF. Here the CDR3 DNA reads TGTGCCAGCAGTTTAAAGACAGATTACGAGCAGTACTTC.

V usage is TRBV29-1 and J usage is TRBJ1-1; perhaps TRBD1 as D (6 bases). Germline CDR1 and CDR2: SQVTM and ANQGSEA. This CDR3 spans 14 amino acids. The V gene lost 6 bases and the J gene lost 4 bases, with 18 bases spanning the gap. The CDR3 bases are TGCAGCGTCGGGGGCTGGGTCGGATTCACTGAAGCTTTCTTT. Protein: CSVGGWVGFTEAFF.

The chain links TRBV19 to TRBJ1-4; D uncertain. The V end lost 4 bases, the J end lost 12 bases, and 24 bases lay between the germline ends. The germline gives CDR1 LNHDA, CDR2 SQIVND (reference sequence). The CDR3 loop spans 16 amino acids. The CDR3, as DNA: TGTGCCAGTAGTACTCCTCGGGCGTCCGCCGCGGGTGAACTGTTTTTT. Amino acids: CASSTPRASAAGELFF.

The count of this clone is one. This chain joins TRBV2 and TRBJ1-5, with no clear D. V was clipped by 5 bases and J by 7 bases, with 9 bases between them. The CDR3 spans 12 residues. Per germline, CDR1 SNHLY and CDR2 FYNNEI. CDR3 residues: CASSNREQPQHF. The DNA for the CDR3 is TGTGCCAGCAGTAATAGGGAACAGCCCCAGCATTTT.

This clone has only one observation. V and J are TRBV5-1 and TRBJ1-1, with 12 bases fitting TRBD1. The germline gives CDR1 SGHRS, CDR2 YFSETQ. CDR3 length equals 15 residues. V shed 4 bases, J shed 2 bases, and the junction held 3 bases outside the gene matches. The CDR3 here is CASSGGTGGNTEAFF. The DNA for the CDR3 is TGCGCCAGCAGCGGGGGGACAGGGGGCAACACTGAAGCTTTCTTT.

The chain recombines TRBV6-8 with TRBJ1-4; no definite D call. CDR1 and CDR2 (germline): MNHGY, SAAAGT. The CDR3 sequence is 14 residues long. Trimming left V 10 bases short and J 4 bases short, with 16 bases between. The CDR3 reads CAIGPGLGNEKLFF. In DNA, the CDR3 is TGTGCCATCGGACCGGGGTTAGGTAATGAAAAACTGTTTTTT.

The chain has TRBV6-8 and TRBJ2-7; the D call may be TRBD1 or TRBD2 (5 bases each). Deletions cut 0 bases from V and 3 bases from J, with 12 bases between. The CDR3 sequence is 15 residues long. Germline values: CDR1 MNHGY, CDR2 SAAAGT. The CDR3 sequence is CASSYSWDGRYEQYF. DNA of the CDR3: TGTGCCAGCAGTTACTCGTGGGACGGCCGCTACGAGCAGTACTTC.

Turning to this clone: One end of the junction varies from germline; a read error may be responsible. The genes are TRBV18 and TRBJ1-1; D may be TRBD1 (6 bases). The germline V gene has CDR1 KGHSH and CDR2 LQKENI. The CDR3 runs to 12 residues. The CDR3, as DNA: TGTGCCAGCTCACAAACAGAAACACAGGGCCCTTGG. This codes for CASSQTETQGPW.

The chain joins TRBV28 to TRBJ1-2, with a weak D call TRBD1 (5 bases). The CDR3 consists of 12 residues. From germline, CDR1 is MDHEN and CDR2 SYDVKM. The V gene lost 7 bases and the J gene lost 9 bases, with 15 bases spanning the gap. The CDR3 DNA reads as TGTGCCAGCACGACAGATCGCTGGAGCTACACCTTC. Protein: CASTTDRWSYTF.

The V gene is TRBV6-9, the J gene TRBJ2-4, with TRBD1 as a possible D gene (5 bases). Trimming removed 5 bases from V and 5 bases from J, with 7 bases in between. Germline CDR1 MNHGY, CDR2 SVAAGI. The CDR3 runs 12 residues. The CDR3 nucleotides read TGTGCCAGCAGTCTGACAGAAAACATTCAGTACTTC. This gives the protein CASSLTENIQYF.

Here the CDR3 reads CASSPTGTSPQPQHF. The CDR3 DNA sequence: TGTGCCAGCAGCCCAACCGGGACAAGCCCTCAGCCCCAGCATTTT. The chain has TRBV6-8 and TRBJ1-5, with a possible D match to TRBD1 (6 bases). Germline V lookup: CDR1 MNHGY, CDR2 SAAAGT. The CDR3 is made up of 15 amino acids. V shed 6 bases and J shed 6 bases, with 18 bases lying between them.

V gene TRBV28 combines with J gene TRBJ1-6, with D unclear. This CDR3 has 15 amino acids. CDR1 and CDR2 from the germline V gene are MDHEN and SYDVKM. Trimming shortened V by 5 bases and J by 7 bases, and 15 bases separated the two germline ends. The CDR3 spells CASSPPRGGNSPLHF. CDR3 coding DNA: TGTGCCAGCAGTCCTCCCCGGGGTGGGAATTCACCCCTCCACTTT.

There are a few counts of this clone. The V call is TRBV11-3, the J call TRBJ2-3; the D call may be TRBD1 or TRBD2 (7 bases each). The CDR3 totals 17 residues. Trimming stripped 5 bases from V and 2 bases from J, with 20 bases between. The germline V gene encodes CDR1 SGHNT and CDR2 YENEEA. CDR3 sequence: CASSPYRGGGFTDTQYF. CDR3 in DNA: TGTGCCAGCAGCCCCTACAGGGGAGGGGGATTCACAGATACGCAGTATTTT.

The chain joins TRBV11-3 to TRBJ1-1; D is unclear. The V end lost 3 bases, the J end lost 1 base, and 12 bases lay between the germline ends. Germline lookup yields CDR1 SGHNT and CDR2 YENEEA. This CDR3 spans 15 amino acids. The CDR3 protein is CASSFSSGRNTEAFF. Here the CDR3 DNA reads TGTGCCAGCAGCTTTAGCAGCGGGCGGAACACTGAAGCTTTCTTT.

Only one count was recorded for this clone. V gene TRBV5-1 combines with J gene TRBJ1-4, with 7 bases that match TRBD1. The CDR3 consists of 15 residues. With V trimmed by 4 bases and J by 7 bases, 10 bases remained unmatched. CDR1 and CDR2 (germline): SGHRS, YFSETQ. CDR3 sequence: CASSTLQGSGEKLFF. DNA of the CDR3: TGCGCCAGCAGCACCTTACAGGGGTCGGGTGAAAAACTGTTTTTT.

The chain employs TRBV5-1 and TRBJ1-1; D not resolved. This CDR3 contains 14 residues. With 1 base removed from V and 2 bases from J, the gap between germline ends came to 9 bases. CDR1 and CDR2 from the germline V gene are SGHRS and YFSETQ. The CDR3 protein is CASSLMSSNTEAFF. The CDR3 region has the DNA TGCGCCAGCAGCTTGATGAGCAGCAACACTGAAGCTTTCTTT. Together with reference TRBV5-1 and TRBJ1-1, the CDR3 gives the full variable domain: KAGVTQTPRYLIKTRGQQVTLSCSPISGHRSVSWYQQTPGQGLQFLFEYFSETQRNKGNFPGRFSGRQFSNSRSEMNVSTLELGDSALYLCASSLMSSNTEAFFGQGTRLTVV.

The chain carries TRBV11-3 and TRBJ1-2, with D possibly matching TRBD1 (6 bases). CDR3 length: 14 residues. The ends were cut back, 1 base at V and 3 bases at J, with 9 bases in the middle. Germline V gene lookup returns CDR1 SGHNT and CDR2 YENEEA. In nucleotides, the CDR3 is TGTGCCAGCAGCTTAGTGGGGGCAGACTATGGCTACACCTTC. Protein sequence: CASSLVGADYGYTF.

CDR3 sequence reads: CASSLADFNQPQHF. The CDR3 DNA reads TGTGCCAGCAGCTTAGCAGATTTTAATCAGCCCCAGCATTTT. The chain recombines TRBV7-1 with TRBJ1-5; D not certain. TRBV7-1 carries the ORF label, with uncertain function. The CDR3 is 14 residues long. V lost 4 bases to trimming and J lost 4 bases, with 11 bases between them.